This T cell receptor (beta chain) stems from a study of blood T cell repertoires in COVID-19. The authors' processing: Scientists estimated how many nucleated cells there were by amplifying reference gene primers. Clones were sequenced by immunoSEQ multiplex PCR, and TCRdb holds only the in-frame ones, with some missing. V and J calls and clone size follow that table, whereas D and trimming were derived from the DNA. The data hold roughly 75,000 clones, with around 67% observed a single time. Germline CDR1 MNHEY, CDR2 SMNVEV (reference sequence). Trimming took off 3 bases at V and 4 bases at J, with 3 bases between the two ends. This CDR3 is built from 12 residues. The table lists this clone with a few counts.

The rearrangement links TRBV27 to TRBJ1-4; no firm D call. The specimen sequenced was peripheral blood. This receptor was obtained from a human donor with acute or convalescent COVID-19. The donor label of this sample is uncertain. The CDR3 nucleotides read TGTGCCAGCAGTTTTCGTAATGAAAAACTGTTTTTT. Translation gives CASSFRNEKLFF.